Detailed here is one T cell receptor beta chain. The antigen is undetermined. Other DNA sequences from this sample encode an identical CDR3 as well. The sample belongs to a study of shared clonotypes between healthy human individuals. Study results and caveats: Naive subsets usually exceeded memory subsets in estimated richness.

An assay was performed, and its level was deep. Genomic DNA of each subset was evenly split across several immunoSEQ plates. TCRdb's copy holds only in-frame clones and misses some; the assay was immunoSEQ multiplex PCR. The sample lists around 2.1 million clones, 90% to 97% occurring once. Looked up from germline, CDR1 is SQVTM and CDR2 is ANQGSEA. Trimming stripped 6 bases from V and 1 base from J, with 13 bases between. CDR3 length: 13 residues. CD45RA-negative memory and CD45RA+ naive subsets were split from the CD4+ cells. This TCR was sampled from a young man in good health. The chain uses TRBV29-1 and TRBJ2-7; D is possibly TRBD2 (5 bases). What was sequenced was naive CD4+ T cells sorted from blood. Subset: CD45RA+ positively selected. Written as DNA, the CDR3 is TGCAGCGTGGGGAGCAGGTTATCCTACGAGCAGTACTTC. This encodes CSVGSRLSYEQYF.